This T cell receptor beta chain came from a study of cytomegalovirus exposure and HLA in healthy donors. This CDR3 has 16 residues. CDR1 is KGHSH and CDR2 is LQKENI in the germline V gene. The trim removed 2 bases at V and 3 bases at J, leaving 4 bases unmatched. Researchers ran the PCR with 60 Vbeta and 13 Jbeta primers. Data came from immunoSEQ multiplex PCR; TCRdb stores just in-frame clones and leaves some out. The data show about 200,000 clones, with around 88% seen just once and about 1.7% held by the top ten. This receptor was obtained from a middle-aged man in good health and CMV-seropositive. Sequenced sample: PBMCs. This sequence joins TRBV18 and TRBJ1-3; 10 bases are a match to TRBD1. The DNA for the CDR3 is TGTGCCAGCTCACCATCCGGGACAGGGGTTGGAAACACCATATATTTT. This gives the protein CASSPSGTGVGNTIYF. Full variable domain (remainder filled in from reference TRBV18 and TRBJ1-3): NAGVMQNPRHLVRRRGQEARLRCSPMKGHSHVYWYRQLPEEGLKFMVYLQKENIIDESGMPKERFSAEFPKEGPSILRIQQVVRGDSAAYFCASSPSGTGVGNTIYFGEGSWLTVV.